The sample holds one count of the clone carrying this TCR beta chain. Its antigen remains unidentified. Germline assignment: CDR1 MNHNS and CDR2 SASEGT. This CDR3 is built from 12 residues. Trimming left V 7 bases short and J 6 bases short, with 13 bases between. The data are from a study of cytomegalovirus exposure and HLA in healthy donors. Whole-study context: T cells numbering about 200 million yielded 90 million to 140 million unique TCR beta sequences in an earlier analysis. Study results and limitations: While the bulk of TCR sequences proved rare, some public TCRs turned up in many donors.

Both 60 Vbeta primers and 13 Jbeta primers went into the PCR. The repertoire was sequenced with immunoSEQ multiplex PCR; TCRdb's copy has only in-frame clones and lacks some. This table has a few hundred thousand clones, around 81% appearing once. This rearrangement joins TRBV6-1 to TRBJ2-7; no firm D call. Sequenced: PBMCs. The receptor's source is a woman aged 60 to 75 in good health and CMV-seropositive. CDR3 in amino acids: CASTLSFPEQYF. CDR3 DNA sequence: TGTGCCAGCACACTATCCTTCCCCGAGCAGTACTTC.